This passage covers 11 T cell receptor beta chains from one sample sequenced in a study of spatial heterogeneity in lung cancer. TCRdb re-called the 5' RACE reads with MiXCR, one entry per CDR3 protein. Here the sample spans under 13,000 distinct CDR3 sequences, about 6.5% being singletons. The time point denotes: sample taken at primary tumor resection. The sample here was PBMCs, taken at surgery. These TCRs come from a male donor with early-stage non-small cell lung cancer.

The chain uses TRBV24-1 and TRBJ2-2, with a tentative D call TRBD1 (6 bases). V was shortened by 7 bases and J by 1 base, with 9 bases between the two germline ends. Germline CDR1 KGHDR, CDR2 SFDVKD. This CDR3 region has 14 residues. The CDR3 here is CATRGQRNTGELFF. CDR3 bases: TGTGCCACCAGAGGACAGAGGAACACCGGGGAGCTGTTTTTT.

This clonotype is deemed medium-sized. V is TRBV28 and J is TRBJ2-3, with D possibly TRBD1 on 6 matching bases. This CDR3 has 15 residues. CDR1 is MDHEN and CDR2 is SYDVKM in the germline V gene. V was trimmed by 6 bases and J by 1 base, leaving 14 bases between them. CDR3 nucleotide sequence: TGTGCCAGCAGCCCTAGGACAGCTCGCACAGATACGCAGTATTTT. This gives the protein CASSPRTARTDTQYF.

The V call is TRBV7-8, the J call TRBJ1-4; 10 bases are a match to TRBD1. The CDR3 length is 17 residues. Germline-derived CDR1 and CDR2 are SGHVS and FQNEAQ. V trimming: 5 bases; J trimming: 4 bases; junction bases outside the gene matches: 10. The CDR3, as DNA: TGTGCCAGCAGCGTTAGTCCGGGACAGGGGATTAATGAAAAACTGTTTTTT. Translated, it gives CASSVSPGQGINEKLFF.

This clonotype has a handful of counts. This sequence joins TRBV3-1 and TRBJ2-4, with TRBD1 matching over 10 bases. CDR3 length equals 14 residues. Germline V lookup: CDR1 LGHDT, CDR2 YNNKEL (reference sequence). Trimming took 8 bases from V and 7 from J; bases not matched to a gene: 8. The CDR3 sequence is CASAPTGGPNIQYF. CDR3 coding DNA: TGTGCCAGCGCCCCGACAGGGGGCCCTAACATTCAGTACTTC.

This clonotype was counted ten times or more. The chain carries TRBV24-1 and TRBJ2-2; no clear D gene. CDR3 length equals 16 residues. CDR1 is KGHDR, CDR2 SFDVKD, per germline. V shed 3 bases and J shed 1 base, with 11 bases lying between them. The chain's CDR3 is CATSDQATGNTGELFF. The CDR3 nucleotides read TGTGCCACCAGTGATCAGGCGACGGGGAACACCGGGGAGCTGTTTTTT.

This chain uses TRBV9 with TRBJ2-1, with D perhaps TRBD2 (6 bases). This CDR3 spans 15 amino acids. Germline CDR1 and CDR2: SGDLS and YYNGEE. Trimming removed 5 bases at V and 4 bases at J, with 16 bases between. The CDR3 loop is CASRVSGPSYNEQFF. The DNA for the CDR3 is TGTGCCAGCAGAGTCAGCGGGCCTAGTTACAATGAGCAGTTCTTC.

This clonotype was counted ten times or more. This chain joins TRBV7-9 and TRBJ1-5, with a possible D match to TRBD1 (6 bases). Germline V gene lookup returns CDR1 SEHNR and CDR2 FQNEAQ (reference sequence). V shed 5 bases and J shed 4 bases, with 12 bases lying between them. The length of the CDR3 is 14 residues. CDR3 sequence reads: CASSGGGANQPQHF. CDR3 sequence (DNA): TGTGCCAGCAGCGGAGGGGGGGCTAATCAGCCCCAGCATTTT.

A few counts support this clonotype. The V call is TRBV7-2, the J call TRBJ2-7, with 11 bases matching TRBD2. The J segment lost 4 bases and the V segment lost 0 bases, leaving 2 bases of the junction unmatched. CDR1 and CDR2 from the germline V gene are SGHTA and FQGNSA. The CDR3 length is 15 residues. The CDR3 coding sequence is TGTGCCAGCAGCTTAGCGGGGACTAGCGGTTACGAGCAGTACTTC. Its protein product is CASSLAGTSGYEQYF. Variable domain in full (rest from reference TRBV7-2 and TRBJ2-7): GAGVSQSPSNKVTEKGKDVELRCDPISGHTALYWYRQSLGQGLEFLIYFQGNSAPDKSGLPSDRFSAERTGGSVSTLTIQRTQQEDSAVYLCASSLAGTSGYEQYFGPGTRLTVT.

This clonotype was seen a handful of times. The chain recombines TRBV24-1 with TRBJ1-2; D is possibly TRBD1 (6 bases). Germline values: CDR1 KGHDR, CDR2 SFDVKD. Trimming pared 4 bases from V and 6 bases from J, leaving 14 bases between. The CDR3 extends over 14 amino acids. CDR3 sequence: CATSDPARGHGYTF. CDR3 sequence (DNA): TGTGCCACCAGTGACCCTGCCAGGGGACATGGCTACACCTTC.

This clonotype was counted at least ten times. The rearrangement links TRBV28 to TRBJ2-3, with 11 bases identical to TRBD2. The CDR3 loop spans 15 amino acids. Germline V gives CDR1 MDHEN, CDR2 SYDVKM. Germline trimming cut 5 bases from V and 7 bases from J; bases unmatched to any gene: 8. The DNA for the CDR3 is TGTGCCAGCAGTCCACTAGCGGGAGTATCGTATACGCAGTATTTT. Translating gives CASSPLAGVSYTQYF.

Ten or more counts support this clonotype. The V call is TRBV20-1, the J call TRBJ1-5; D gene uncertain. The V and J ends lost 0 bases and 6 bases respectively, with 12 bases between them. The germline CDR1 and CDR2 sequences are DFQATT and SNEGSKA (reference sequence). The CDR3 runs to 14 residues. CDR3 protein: CSARDPRSGQPQHF. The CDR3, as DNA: TGCAGTGCTAGAGATCCCCGGTCGGGTCAGCCCCAGCATTTT.